The entry below describes one T cell receptor (beta chain). Its antigen is not identified. This may stem from a read error, because a much larger clone lies one nucleotide away. CDR1 is DFQATT and CDR2 is SNEGSKA in the germline V gene (reference sequence). The CDR3 spans 16 residues. This specimen comes from a study of T cells in Graves' hyperthyroidism and ophthalmopathy. Study background: At the time of initial diagnosis and before any treatment, peripheral blood was collected. Study observations and caveats: It was a median approximately six months before onset that the model predicted ophthalmopathy.

From RNA transcripts, TCR beta CDR3 regions were amplified. A set of HTBI primers served as the primers for a first-round RT-PCR of the TCR CDR3. TCRdb re-derived calls from the multiplex PCR reads in MiXCR, one entry per CDR3 protein. The sample lists about 500,000 distinct CDR3 sequences, around 15% occurring once. The receptor comes from a woman between 18 and 30 years old with Graves' hyperthyroidism. The material sequenced was blood. The J gene is TRBJ2-7, the V gene TRBV20-1, with 7 bases aligning to TRBD2. CDR3 sequence: CSASPPGPRWDYELYF. The CDR3 coding sequence is TGCAGTGCTAGTCCACCGGGCCCCCGGTGGGACTACGAGCTGTACTTC.